The sequence of this TCR beta chain was determined in a study of vaccination effects on CD4 cells after COVID-19 (dated by TCRdb to between 2021 and 2022). In terms of the full investigation: Across the study, the median time from the second dose to post-vaccine sampling was 72 days (range 14 to 241). The study compared SARS-CoV-2 spike-specific CD4+ TCR repertoires before and after mRNA vaccination in COVID-19 convalescent patients and infection-naive vaccine recipients. Altogether, some 10 COVID-19 convalescent patients and 4 SARS-CoV-2-naive healthy vaccine recipients made up the full study. In the study, cultures from other donors were sequenced using the Oncomine TCR Beta short-read assay on an Illumina iSeq 100. Results and caveats for the whole study, not just this receptor: Among healthy vaccine recipients, nearly all vaccine-induced clones were SARS-CoV-2 mono-reactive, and only 1 of 255 was cross-reactive with common cold coronaviruses. Limitations of the study were the small number of convalescent patients and the absence of early post-infection timepoints. Marked clonal contraction was observed in both infection-induced and vaccine-induced clones at late post-vaccination timepoints, consistent with waning T cell responses.

Library preparation was by the immunoSEQ multiplex PCR assay. DNA from the cultured, isolated CD4+ T cells was subjected to TCR beta CDR3 sequencing. In the paper's pipeline: Non-productive TCR sequences were removed, reads were trimmed to the CDR3 region, and CDR3s of at least 7 amino acids were retained. Antigen-specific clonotypes were identified with the MANAFEST web app by comparing expansion in peptide wells against reference cultures. Positive clones required FDR<0.05 expansion versus reference and all other wells, odds ratio above 5, and frequency above 0.1% in two replicate wells. Cross-reactive clonotypes were defined as significantly expanded in SARS-CoV-2 spike wells and in at least one common cold coronavirus spike condition. Levenshtein distance calculated with the stringdist R package was used to assess CDR3 similarity, and unrooted trees were constructed with ape in R 3.6.1. The source is immuneACCESS, and TCRdb retained only in-frame sequences with V and J called. Part of the clones is not carried over; for the studies checked, unresolved V genes explain less than half of this, and the remainder is unexplained. The DNA was the basis for D and trimming; V, J and clone size are from that table. The sample has about 60,000 clones on record, around 82% of them singletons. The leading ten clones occupy 1.5% to 2.5% of the sample.

V was cut back by 7 bases and J by 1 base, leaving a gap of 12 bases between them. Looking up the germline V gene yields CDR1 KGHDR and CDR2 SFDVKD. Taken from cysteine to phenylalanine, the CDR3 has 14 residues. The CDR3 DNA has 42 bases and is translated from base 1. Notes on this clone: What this receptor recognizes is not known. Base qualities are not provided; no much larger clone lies one nucleotide away.

The ViraFEST assay stimulated PBMC with viral peptide pools and then used TCR sequencing to identify antigen-specific CD4+ T cell clonotypes by expansion. After around 11 days of culture, CD4+ T cells were isolated with the EasySep CD4+ T cell isolation kit. Participants received two doses of either the BNT162b2 or the mRNA-1273 mRNA SARS-CoV-2 vaccine. Negative nucleocapsid antibody results before and after vaccination confirmed that the healthy vaccine recipients had no prior SARS-CoV-2 infection. Approximately 2 million PBMC per well were cultured in IMDM with about 5.1% human AB serum, 9 to 10 IU/ml IL-2 and gentamicin, plus 10 ug/ml peptides. On days 3 and 7, half of the culture medium was replaced with fresh IL-2-containing medium. Each peptide stimulation condition was cultured in triplicate wells unless otherwise noted. Using Ficoll-Paque Plus gradient centrifugation, PBMC were separated from whole blood and then either used fresh or cryopreserved at -140C. The spike proteins of SARS-CoV-2 and of the common cold coronaviruses HCoV-NL63, HCoV-OC43 and HCoV-229E were spanned by overlapping peptide pools. Genomic DNA was extracted from cultured CD4+ T cells with the QIAamp micro DNA kit.

The clonotype originates from a human donor who received a COVID-19 vaccine. This specimen consisted of CD4+ T cells from PBMCs cultured with HCoV-OC43 spike peptides, obtained after COVID-19 vaccination. The cell subset or site label here, explained by the study, means: HCoV-OC43 spike overlapping peptide pool stimulation. This receptor chain uses TRBV24-1 and TRBJ2-5; matching of 5 bases hints at TRBD1 as the D gene. The bases read TGTGCCACCAGCTCCCCTGGGGCCCAAGAGACCCAGTACTTC. Its translation is CATSSPGAQETQYF.